The rows below give T cell receptor beta chains drawn from one sample of a study of T cells in localized non-small cell lung cancer. TCRdb's copy holds only in-frame clones and misses some; the assay was immunoSEQ multiplex PCR. The table records tens of thousands of clones, around nine tenths of them present only once. The sample in question was peripheral blood, obtained before any cancer treatment. These receptors all stem from a man aged 40 to 69 with stage I squamous cell lung carcinoma. CDR3s include the opening cysteine and the closing phenylalanine or tryptophan. The D gene is left open where the match is weak. Clone size is given for some rows only: seen once, a few or many times, or a class if the clone is expanded.

- - TRBJ1-1 TRBV28 TGTGCCAGCAGCGATCCCGGGGGCACTGAAGCTTTCTTT CASSDPGGTEAFF
- - TRBJ1-1 TRBV4-1 TGCGCCAGCAGCCATCCCCAGGGTATCTACACTGAAGCTTTCTTT CASSHPQGIYTEAFF
- - TRBJ2-7 TRBV6-6 TGTGCCAGCAGTCTCACCGATTCCTACGAGCAGTACTTC CASSLTDSYEQYF
TRBD2 - TRBJ2-1 TRBV28 TGTGCCAGCGGGGGGGGACTTCCCTACAATGAGCAGTTCTTC CASGGGLPYNEQFF
TRBD1 - TRBJ2-3 TRBV4-1 TGCGCCAGCAGCCAGGAACCGGGACAGGGCAGAGATACGCAGTATTTT CASSQEPGQGRDTQYF
- - TRBJ2-5 TRBV27 TGTGCCAGCAGTTTATCTCTTTACGAGACCCAGTACTTC CASSLSLYETQYF
- once TRBJ1-2 TRBV4-3 TGCGCCAGCAGCCGGGACCCGTGGGATGGCTACACCTTC CASSRDPWDGYTF
- - TRBJ1-1 TRBV7-2 TGTGCCAGCAGCTTAGACAGTAACACTGAAGCTTTCTTT CASSLDSNTEAFF
- few TRBJ2-5 TRBV6-1 TGTGCCAGCAGTGACAGGGCCGAGACCCAGTACTTC CASSDRAETQYF
TRBD2 - TRBJ2-3 TRBV7-2 TGTGCCAGCAGCTTAGAGTGGGGGGGTACGCAGTATTTT CASSLEWGGTQYF
- - TRBJ2-2 TRBV27 TGTGCCAGCAGTCGCCCCCTGAAAGGGGAGCTGTTTTTT CASSRPLKGELFF
TRBD1 - TRBJ2-5 TRBV5-5 TGTGCCAGCAGCTTCCAAGGGGGCGCAGGGGAGACCCAGTACTTC CASSFQGGAGETQYF
TRBD1 once TRBJ2-7 TRBV14 TGTGCCAGCAGCCAGCAGGGGGTGAGAACCTACGAGCAGTACTTC CASSQQGVRTYEQYF
- - TRBJ2-7 TRBV11-2 TGTGCCAGCAGCTTACAGCCCAGGCCTTCCTACGAGCAGTACTTC CASSLQPRPSYEQYF
TRBD2 - TRBJ2-2 TRBV11-2 TGTGCCAGCAGCTTTAGTAGCGGGAGGAACACCGGGGAGCTGTTTTTT CASSFSSGRNTGELFF
- - TRBJ2-2 TRBV4-3 TGCGCCAGCAGCTACAGGGTAAGCGCCGGGGAGCTGTTTTTT CASSYRVSAGELFF
- once TRBJ2-4 TRBV5-1 TGCGCCAGCAGCGGAGGCCAGGCCAAAAACATTCAGTACTTC CASSGGQAKNIQYF
- few TRBJ2-7 TRBV5-6 TGTGCCAGCAGGCATACAGGGTTGGGTATCTACGAGCAGTACTTC CASRHTGLGIYEQYF
- once TRBJ1-4 TRBV4-1 TGCGCCAGCAGCCAAGATAGGCCCGGTATGTCGACTAATGAAAAACTGTTTTTT CASSQDRPGMSTNEKLFF
TRBD1 - TRBJ2-2 TRBV2 TGTGCCAGCAGGGGAAACAGGGGAGAAGGCGGGGAGCTGTTTTTT CASRGNRGEGGELFF
- - TRBJ1-1 TRBV28 TGTGCCAGCAGTTGGGGAAACCTGAACACTGAAGCTTTCTTT CASSWGNLNTEAFF
TRBD1 - TRBJ2-2 TRBV7-9 TGTGCCAGCAGCTTCAGGGGGACCGGGGAGCTGTTTTTT CASSFRGTGELFF
- - TRBJ2-2 TRBV5-6 TGTGCCAGCAGCTCGGAGCGGGTTGAGCTGTTTTTT CASSSERVELFF
- - TRBJ1-1 TRBV7-2 TGTGCCAGCAGCTTAGCAACGGGAAGGTTGGACACTGAAGCTTTCTTT CASSLATGRLDTEAFF
TRBD2 - TRBJ2-2 TRBV5-1 TGCGCCAGCAGCCGGGGTAGCGGGAGCCCGGGGAACACCGGGGAGCTGTTTTTT CASSRGSGSPGNTGELFF
- - TRBJ2-4 TRBV7-2 TGTGCCAGCAGCATAGACCCCAAAGCCAAAAACATTCAGTACTTC CASSIDPKAKNIQYF
- - TRBJ1-6 TRBV7-9 TGTGCCAGCAGCTTAGGTACAGGCGGATCGGCGAATTCACCCCTCCACTTT CASSLGTGGSANSPLHF
TRBD2 - TRBJ2-1 TRBV7-2 TGTGCCAGCAGCCCGTCCCCCCCAGCGGGAGGCTTCTACAATGAGCAGTTCTTC CASSPSPPAGGFYNEQFF
TRBD1 - TRBJ1-1 TRBV4-3 TGCGCCAGCAGCCGTGACAGGGGGAACACTGAAGCTTTCTTT CASSRDRGNTEAFF
- - TRBJ2-7 TRBV7-2 TGTGCCAGCAGCTTAGCCTTTAGCGTGTACGAGCAGTACTTC CASSLAFSVYEQYF
- - TRBJ1-2 TRBV7-2 TGTGCCAGCTCGGGCGGTTGGCCAAACTATGGCTACACCTTC CASSGGWPNYGYTF
- - TRBJ2-2 TRBV6-6 TGTGCCAGCAAGGCGACGAACACCGGGGAGCTGTTTTTT CASKATNTGELFF
TRBD2 - TRBJ2-3 TRBV6-6 TGTGCCAGCAGTACGCGAGCGGGAGGAGGTTCCGATACGCAGTATTTT CASSTRAGGGSDTQYF
TRBD1 - TRBJ1-2 TRBV5-4 TGTGCCAGCACCGGACCCAGGACAGGGGGATATGGCTACACCTTC CASTGPRTGGYGYTF
- - TRBJ2-5 TRBV15 TGTGCCACCAGCAGAGATGGTGTGGAGACCCAGTACTTC CATSRDGVETQYF
TRBD1 once TRBJ2-3 TRBV9 TGTGCCAGCAGCCGGACAGGGGGCGCAGATACGCAGTATTTT CASSRTGGADTQYF
- - TRBJ1-1 TRBV28 TGTGCCACCAAAGATCACGGAACTGAAGCTTTCTTT CATKDHGTEAFF
TRBD2 few TRBJ2-1 TRBV14 TGTGCCAGCAGCCCTCGACTAGCGGGAGGCCCGAAGGTGGAGCAGTTCTTC CASSPRLAGGPKVEQFF
- - TRBJ1-4 TRBV25-1 TGTGCCACCGAGGACCTGACAACTAATGAAAAACTGTTTTTT CATEDLTTNEKLFF
TRBD2 - TRBJ2-1 TRBV11-2 TGTGCCAGCAGCTTAGATACCCTTCGAGCGGGAGACAATGAGCAGTTCTTC CASSLDTLRAGDNEQFF
TRBD2 - TRBJ2-5 TRBV6-5 TGTGCCAGCAGATTAGCGGGAGGGCCGGGAGAGACCCAGTACTTC CASRLAGGPGETQYF
- - TRBJ2-7 TRBV6-1 TGTGCCAGCAGCCCTTTCAGGAGCTACGAGCAGTACTTC CASSPFRSYEQYF
TRBD2 - TRBJ2-1 TRBV11-2 TGTGCCAGCAGCTTAGATCTAGCGGGAGCGCTTGAGCAGTTCTTC CASSLDLAGALEQFF
TRBD2 once TRBJ2-3 TRBV7-2 TGTGCCAGCAGCTTCGCTAGCGGGAGGAAAAAGACGCAGTATTTT CASSFASGRKKTQYF
- - TRBJ2-7 TRBV7-3 TGTGCCAGCAGCCCAGGGGATGGAGAGCAGTACTTC CASSPGDGEQYF
TRBD1 - TRBJ1-2 TRBV7-3 TGTGCCAGCAGCTCCCGGACAGGGGGCCTCGGTGGCTACACCTTC CASSSRTGGLGGYTF
TRBD1 - TRBJ1-2 TRBV27 TGTGCCAGCAGTCCAAGGACAGGGGGCGGCTATGGCTACACCTTC CASSPRTGGGYGYTF
TRBD2 - TRBJ2-5 TRBV2 TGTGCCAGCAGTACTAGCGGAGAGACCCAGTACTTC CASSTSGETQYF
- - TRBJ2-7 TRBV4-1 TGCGCCAGCAGCCAAGTAACAGGCTCCTACGAGCAGTACTTC CASSQVTGSYEQYF
TRBD2 once TRBJ2-7 TRBV11-2 TGTGCCAGCAGCTTACGAGCGGGAGGGCCCTACGAGCAGTACTTC CASSLRAGGPYEQYF
- - TRBJ2-7 TRBV5-8 TGTGCCAGCAGCTCCCGGAGTTACGAGCAGTACTTC CASSSRSYEQYF
- - TRBJ2-2 TRBV7-3 TGTGCCAGCGGGTTTGGCGGGGAGCTGTTTTTT CASGFGGELFF